A selection of T cell receptor beta chains follows, all from one sample in a study of cytomegalovirus exposure and HLA in healthy donors. The assay was immunoSEQ multiplex PCR, and TCRdb's table has in-frame clones only and misses some. The sample gives 150,000 to 200,000 clones, about 59% of which show up once; around 2.9% is in the top ten. Sequenced: PBMCs. The receptors stem from a man between 40 and 49 years old in good health and CMV-seronegative. CDR3s leave out the opening cysteine and the closing phenylalanine or tryptophan. Fields, in order: J gene, V gene, CDR3 protein.

>TRBJ1-4|TRBV19
ASRGGEKLF
>TRBJ2-1|TRBV7-3
ASSEGLAEYNEQF
>TRBJ2-3|TRBV7-3
ASSLTGGGDTQY
>TRBJ2-5|TRBV10-3
AISEQASGGKETQY
>TRBJ2-7|TRBV7-2
ASSLTPGNYEQY
>TRBJ2-7|TRBV6-5
ASSYQRGTYEQY
>TRBJ1-2|TRBV7-2
ASSLVPPGLYGYT
>TRBJ2-1|TRBV11-2
ASSSWTSGLNEQF
>TRBJ2-5|TRBV5-1
ASSPLAGGSQETQY
>TRBJ1-2|TRBV7-2
ASSQDRWGQGAYGYT
>TRBJ2-2|TRBV27
ASSPGDRYTGELF
>TRBJ2-7|TRBV5-1
ASSLASGAVYEQY
>TRBJ2-2|TRBV27
ASSPGLASAGELF
>TRBJ2-1|TRBV7-8
ASSFSGRTYNEQF
>TRBJ1-1|TRBV19
ASSGPGPNTEAF
>TRBJ2-5|TRBV29-1
SAPPTGLETQY
>TRBJ1-1|TRBV7-2
ASSLFGTEAF
>TRBJ2-7|TRBV7-9
SSSLRGGPYEQY
>TRBJ1-5|TRBV19
ASSIRGSGNQIQPQH
>TRBJ2-7|TRBV5-4
ASTRQGPSYEQY
>TRBJ2-5|TRBV5-4
ASSLDLAGRETQY
>TRBJ1-2|TRBV7-2
ASSTRGLISNGYT
>TRBJ2-3|TRBV27
ASSPLLAGVLPDTQY
>TRBJ2-2|TRBV14
ASSQLGGTGYTGELF
>TRBJ1-4|TRBV19
ASSITQGGTNEKLF
>TRBJ2-7|TRBV5-6
ASSPRTGAYEQY